This TCR beta chain was sequenced in a study of a mutant IDH1 vaccine in newly diagnosed glioma (TCRdb year 2021). About the investigation overall: Vaccination began 4-6 weeks after radiotherapy alone, or alongside temozolomide cycles in the chemotherapy-containing groups. The roughly 30 treated patients were approximately 62% male and about 40% female, with a mean age of approximately 38 years. Before enrollment, most patients had been given radiochemotherapy with temozolomide as standard therapy, while the rest had received either radiotherapy alone or temozolomide alone. Peripheral blood was drawn at six visits: V03 (baseline), V05, V07, V10, V12 and V13. Visit V12 was the week-35 safety follow-up and visit V13 was the week-47 end of study. Longitudinal TCRB deep sequencing was performed for about two dozen treated patients wherever samples were available for exploratory analyses. Summary of the overall study and its limitations: PBMC samples for TCRB deep sequencing were selected based on availability. Pseudoprogression appeared unrelated to alterations in the top peripheral T cell clonotypes detected by TCRB sequencing. The authors stated that sample limitations prevented analyses of patient blood samples from being reproduced. Across multiple MHC alleles, vaccine-induced immune responses were seen in approximately 93% of patients.

Libraries were built with the immunoSEQ multiplex PCR assay. The hsTCRB Kit was used according to the manufacturer's protocol to amplify rearranged TCR beta chain sequences. Sequencing of TCRB libraries was carried out on an Illumina MiSeq. The source study handled its data this way. The kit vendor's proprietary platform handled demultiplexing, trimming and gene mapping. Imported from immuneACCESS, the table was reduced by TCRdb to in-frame sequences with V and J called. These copies leave out some clones; in studies compared against another copy, an unresolved V gene accounts for under half, and the cause of the remainder is not known. For V, J and clone size, that table is used; D and trimming come from the DNA. This sample lists around 61,000 clones; 70% to 85% were detected once. The ten largest account for 5.3% of the sample. Notes on this clone: Its antigen specificity is not known. Nothing much larger sits one base from this clone, and base qualities are not available.

The time point label, read with the paper, signifies: week 47, end of study. Every vaccine dose consisted of 300 ug of a 20-mer mutant IDH1 peptide in Montanide, administered subcutaneously together with topical imiquimod. Patients were given eight vaccinations, in weeks 1, 3, 5, 7, 11, 15, 19 and 23, which matched visits V03 through V10. Donors had newly diagnosed WHO grade 3 or 4 IDH1-mutant astrocytomas with loss of nuclear ATRX. The samples were drawn from NOA16, a multicentre, single-arm, open-label phase I trial in Germany that tested a mutant IDH1 peptide vaccine in humans for the first time. The DNeasy Blood and Tissue Kit was used to extract genomic DNA from EDTA blood for TCRB sequencing. From the cysteine up to the phenylalanine, the CDR3 has a length of 12 residues. Kept here is only the CDR3 DNA, which spans 36 bases and is read in frame from base 1. CDR1 and CDR2, per the germline V gene, are SGHRS and YFSETQ. The trim is 4 bases for V and 4 bases for J, with a gap of 8 bases between the germline ends.

Sequencing used PBMCs, obtained from a glioma patient whose treatment included an IDH1 peptide vaccine. This chain joins TRBV5-1 to TRBJ2-5; the D gene is possibly TRBD1 or TRBD2, each agreeing over 6 bases. This clonotype was obtained from a man aged 45-65 years with glioma. The CDR3 sequence is CASSGGRETQYF. Here is the DNA: TGCGCCAGCAGCGGGGGGCGAGAGACCCAGTACTTC.